A single sample is the source of the 3 T cell receptor beta chains below, sequenced in a study of post-analysis software for immune sequencing data. These receptors' antigens are unknown. Study-wide results and limits: Compared with controls, patients had more of roughly five TRBV segments, including TRBV5-6, TRBV5-1 and TRBV20-1.

Prepared libraries of TCR beta cDNA carried unique molecular identifiers. One entry per CDR3 protein results from TCRdb running MiXCR on the PCR reads. The sample holds hundreds of thousands of distinct CDR3 sequences, approximately 60% seen once. Sequenced: blood. The receptor source for this set is a girl aged 2 to 9 with multiple sclerosis.

The genes are TRBV11-3 and TRBJ2-3; D tentatively fits TRBD1 or TRBD2 (6 bases each). There are 15 residues in the CDR3. V gave up 5 bases and J gave up 4 bases, with 16 bases separating them. CDR1 and CDR2 from the germline V gene are SGHNT and YENEEA. The CDR3 loop is CASSLEGGNADTQYF. The CDR3 coding sequence is TGTGCCAGCAGCCTGGAAGGGGGGAACGCAGATACGCAGTATTTT.

The gene calls are TRBV7-8 and TRBJ2-6; weak D call: TRBD1 (5 bases). Germline loops: CDR1 SGHVS, CDR2 FQNEAQ. This CDR3 has 17 residues. V lost 4 bases and J lost 2, with 15 bases in between. The chain's CDR3 is CASSSREWGAGANVLTF. The CDR3 DNA sequence: TGTGCCAGCAGCTCCAGGGAATGGGGCGCTGGGGCCAACGTCCTGACTTTC.

V and J are TRBV12-3 or TRBV12-4 and TRBJ2-3, with unresolved D. Between the trimmed V and J ends, which lost 2 bases and 2 bases, there was a span of 11 bases. The CDR3 totals 15 residues. DNA of the CDR3: TGTGCCAGCAGTTTAAATAACCTGCTCACAGATACGCAGTATTTT. Protein: CASSLNNLLTDTQYF.